What follows are 20 T cell receptor beta chains derived from one specimen sequenced in a study of regulatory T cells in long-lasting Graves disease. As to time point: persistent/refractory GD, antithyroid drugs over 5 years with positive TRAb. PBMCs provided the RNA from which the TCR library was made. According to the study, TCR beta libraries were built with iRepertoire HTBI primers and CDR3-region Arm-PCR. TCRdb re-derived calls from the multiplex PCR reads in MiXCR, one entry per CDR3 protein. The sample lists about 470,000 distinct CDR3 sequences, roughly 21% occurring once. Sequencing used peripheral blood mononuclear cells (PBMCs), obtained when the disease was refractory, from a patient treated with antithyroid drugs. The receptors were gathered from a female donor with Graves disease.

This clonotype was observed at least ten times. V gene TRBV10-3 combines with J gene TRBJ1-2, with D possibly TRBD1 on 5 matching bases. The CDR3 has 13 residues. Germline CDR1 and CDR2: ENHRY and SYGVKD. Trimming left V 2 bases short and J 6 bases short, with 10 bases between. The CDR3 nucleotides are TGTGCCATCAGTGAGAGGGGAGGCCATGGCTACACCTTC. Translation gives CAISERGGHGYTF.

This clonotype was detected once. The chain couples TRBV5-1 to TRBJ2-7; 9 bases map to TRBD1. Germline V lookup: CDR1 SGHRS, CDR2 YFSETQ. V lost 0 bases to trimming and J lost 5 bases; unmatched junction nucleotides: 12. This CDR3 is built from 17 residues. The CDR3 protein is CASSLVVGTGIPHEQYF. The CDR3 region has the DNA TGCGCCAGCAGCTTGGTGGTCGGGACAGGGATTCCCCACGAGCAGTACTTC. The complete variable domain, with remaining parts taken from reference TRBV5-1 and TRBJ2-7, reads KAGVTQTPRYLIKTRGQQVTLSCSPISGHRSVSWYQQTPGQGLQFLFEYFSETQRNKGNFPGRFSGRQFSNSRSEMNVSTLELGDSALYLCASSLVVGTGIPHEQYFGPGTRLTVT.

This clonotype was observed many times. The rearrangement joins TRBV3-1 to TRBJ1-2; the D is unclear. CDR3 length equals 14 residues. CDR1 and CDR2 from the germline V gene are LGHDT and YNNKEL (reference sequence). V dropped 0 bases and J dropped 9 bases, with 14 bases sitting between them. The chain's CDR3 is CASSQDPRDWSYTF. For the CDR3, the DNA is TGTGCCAGCAGCCAAGATCCCCGCGACTGGAGCTACACCTTC.

This clonotype has a count of ten or more. The chain recombines TRBV28 with TRBJ2-7; D assignment may be TRBD1 or TRBD2 (5 bases each). The V end was cut by 5 bases, the J end by 2 bases, with 13 bases between. Germline CDR1 and CDR2: MDHEN and SYDVKM. This CDR3 has 14 residues. CDR3 residues: CASSLVVGPYEQYF. CDR3 bases: TGTGCCAGCAGTCTCGTTGTGGGACCCTACGAGCAGTACTTC.

This clonotype has just a few counts. The rearrangement joins TRBV29-1 to TRBJ1-1; maybe TRBD1 (5 bases). V was cut by 7 bases and J by 1 base, with 16 bases left in between. This CDR3 spans 14 amino acids. Germline CDR1 and CDR2: SQVTM and ANQGSEA. The CDR3 DNA reads as TGCAGCGCCGTCCCGTTTACAGGGAACACTGAAGCTTTCTTT. It codes for CSAVPFTGNTEAFF.

This clonotype was found many times. The chain combines TRBV19 with TRBJ1-2, with a tentative D call TRBD1 (5 bases). The germline gives CDR1 LNHDA, CDR2 SQIVND (reference sequence). V was clipped by 6 bases and J by 4 bases, with 15 bases between them. The CDR3 is 14 amino acids. CDR3 sequence: CASRTLGEVYGYTF. For the CDR3, the DNA is TGTGCCAGTAGGACGTTGGGGGAGGTCTATGGCTACACCTTC.

The CDR3 sequence is CASSLVPADRVIAKNIQYF. CDR3 in DNA: TGCGCCAGCAGCTTGGTGCCTGCGGACAGGGTGATTGCCAAAAACATTCAGTACTTC. The rearrangement links TRBV5-1 to TRBJ2-4, with TRBD1 identical over 8 bases. V lost 0 bases to trimming and J lost 1 base; unmatched junction nucleotides: 12. Germline values: CDR1 SGHRS, CDR2 YFSETQ. The length of the CDR3 is 19 residues.

This clonotype has more than one count but fewer than ten. The chain uses TRBV30 and TRBJ1-1; D is unclear. The germline CDR1 and CDR2 sequences are GTSNPN and SVGIG (reference sequence). There are 15 residues in the CDR3. V lost 0 bases to trimming and J lost 0 bases, with 11 bases between them. CDR3: CAWSVTPHMNTEAFF. The DNA for the CDR3 is TGTGCCTGGAGTGTAACCCCCCACATGAACACTGAAGCTTTCTTT.

This clonotype was counted at least ten times. This rearrangement joins TRBV7-2 to TRBJ1-1, with unresolved D. The germline V gene has CDR1 SGHTA and CDR2 FQGNSA. V shed 1 base and J shed 1 base, with 10 bases lying between them. The CDR3 length is 15 residues. CDR3 amino acids: CASSLGPAGNTEAFF. The CDR3 DNA reads as TGTGCCAGCAGCTTAGGTCCAGCGGGGAACACTGAAGCTTTCTTT.

This clonotype was detected many times. The chain combines TRBV28 with TRBJ1-2; the D gene is possibly TRBD1 (6 bases). Trimming took 6 bases from V and 4 from J, leaving 24 bases between them. The length of the CDR3 is 17 residues. Per the germline V gene, CDR1 is MDHEN and CDR2 is SYDVKM. CDR3: CASSQRQALLFRYGYTF. The CDR3 nucleotides read TGTGCCAGCAGCCAAAGACAGGCCCTCTTATTTCGCTATGGCTACACCTTC.

This clonotype was counted between two and nine times. The junction does not match germline at one end; this may be a read error. V is TRBV6-1 and J is TRBJ2-5; D is ambiguous. CDR3 length equals 12 residues. Germline V lookup: CDR1 MNHNS, CDR2 SASEGT. The CDR3 DNA is TGTGTCAGCAGGAAAGATAGAGAGACCCAGTACTTC. Translated: CVSRKDRETQYF.

The chain employs TRBV29-1 and TRBJ1-3; D may be TRBD1 (5 bases). CDR1 SQVTM and CDR2 ANQGSEA come from the germline V gene. CDR3 length equals 12 residues. V dropped 7 bases and J dropped 2 bases, with 9 bases sitting between them. CDR3 sequence (DNA): TGCAGCGCCGGGGACCCTGGAAACACCATATATTTT. Its protein is CSAGDPGNTIYF.

This clonotype has ten or more counts. The chain joins TRBV28 to TRBJ1-1; 9 bases align to TRBD1. The V segment lost 5 bases and the J segment 10 bases; nucleotides outside the gene matches: 11. The CDR3 is made up of 14 amino acids. Germline assignment: CDR1 MDHEN and CDR2 SYDVKM. The CDR3 protein is CASSLYGTGRAAFF. The CDR3 region has the DNA TGTGCCAGCAGTCTCTACGGGACAGGGCGGGCAGCTTTCTTT.

This clonotype was seen more than once but under ten times. The chain uses TRBV29-1 and TRBJ2-7; D might be TRBD2 (5 bases). Trimming shortened V by 4 bases and J by 3 bases, and 13 bases separated the two germline ends. The germline V gene has CDR1 SQVTM and CDR2 ANQGSEA. The CDR3 contains 13 residues. The DNA of the CDR3 is TGCAGCGTTGGTCCGTCCGGGGTCTACGAGCAGTACTTC. It translates to CSVGPSGVYEQYF.

This clonotype has more than one count but fewer than ten. Just one base apart from a much larger clone, this may be a read error. This sequence joins TRBV11-2 and TRBJ2-7; D is possibly TRBD2 (5 bases). The V gene's germline CDR1 is SGHAT and CDR2 FQNNGV. The CDR3 extends over 14 amino acids. V lost 7 bases and J 0 bases, leaving 13 bases between the germline ends. CDR3 amino acids: CASTPGKTSYEQYF. The CDR3 DNA reads TGTGCCAGCACCCCGGGGAAGACCTCCTACGAGCAGTACTTC.

This clonotype was recorded at least ten times. The CDR3 bases are TGTGCCAGCAGTCATCGGTCCAACGGGCAGTACTTC. Translating it yields CASSHRSNGQYF. The V gene is TRBV6-1, the J gene TRBJ2-7, with D hard to call. V was shortened by 5 bases and J by 9 bases, with 14 bases between the two germline ends. The length of the CDR3 is 12 residues. Germline lookup yields CDR1 MNHNS and CDR2 SASEGT.

In this sample, this clonotype turned up many times. The chain combines TRBV6-5 with TRBJ2-5; 9 bases agree with TRBD1. Germline values: CDR1 MNHEY, CDR2 SVGAGI. The CDR3 consists of 19 residues. With V trimmed by 5 bases and J by 5 bases, 21 bases remained unmatched. CDR3 protein: CASSHYPGQGRSLRETQYF. The CDR3 DNA follows: TGTGCCAGCAGTCACTACCCGGGACAGGGACGTTCCCTCCGGGAGACCCAGTACTTC.

Turning to this clonotype: This is likely a read error, given that the CDR3 carries no conserved phenylalanine or tryptophan at its end. The CDR3 protein is CASTLQDYSNQPQHL. The CDR3 DNA reads TGTGCCAGTACCCTACAGGATTATAGCAATCAGCCCCAGCATCTT. The genes are TRBV19 and TRBJ1-5; possible D gene TRBD1, 5 bases. V lost 7 bases, J lost 0 bases, and 13 bases lay in between. In germline, CDR1 is LNHDA, CDR2 SQIVND (reference sequence). This CDR3 has 15 amino acids.

This sequence joins TRBV6-9 and TRBJ2-1; D is unclear. This CDR3 region has 13 residues. V gave up 3 bases and J gave up 6 bases, with 9 bases separating them. Germline V CDR1 and CDR2: MNHGY, SVAAGI. The CDR3 region has the DNA TGTGCCAGCAGTTACTCGAAAGGCAATGAGCAGTTCTTC. Encoded protein: CASSYSKGNEQFF.

Only a few counts were recorded for this clonotype. The rearrangement joins TRBV7-9 to TRBJ1-2, with a possible D match to TRBD1 (5 bases). In germline, CDR1 is SEHNR, CDR2 FQNEAQ (reference sequence). The CDR3 has 15 amino acids. Trimming removed 4 bases from V and 0 bases from J, with 12 bases in between. CDR3 DNA: TGTGCCAGCAGCTGGGGGGACGGGACTAACTATGGCTACACCTTC. Translated, it gives CASSWGDGTNYGYTF.